A single T cell receptor beta chain is shown here with its context. Its recognized antigen is unknown. Base qualities are not provided; no much larger clone lies one nucleotide away. The record originates from a study of T cell repertoires in cytomegalovirus infection (dated by TCRdb to 2018 to 2020). As for the study more broadly: The peptide stimulations were aimed at well-studied HLA-B-restricted epitopes as well as recently identified HLA-C-restricted CMV epitopes, whose presentation resists viral immunomodulation. Donor HLA type was relevant to the analysis, as public TCR beta signatures indicated carriage of CMV infection together with the matching HLA type. Findings and caveats that apply to the study as a whole: The ex vivo response was dominated by HLA-C-restricted CMV-specific TCR beta clonotypes, and the single most frequent clonotype in two of eight donors was supplied by these HLA-C-restricted clonotypes. Carriers of CMV infection plus the relevant HLA type were discriminated by the cumulative frequency of public TCR beta family members in the study cohort and in an independent roughly 340-donor cohort.

The sample's treatment or condition label is to be understood as: in vitro stimulation with specific CMV peptide epitopes to enrich CMV-specific T cells. The sequencing machine was an Illumina HiSeq 1500. TCRdb took the public reads, trimmed them with fastp at Q25, ran MiXCR for clone calling and kept in-frame beta chains. Every distinct CDR3 protein forms one entry, paired with its most common genes and DNA. Recorded for this sample are about 85,000 distinct CDR3 sequences; 45% to 55% of them occurred a single time. 80% to 95% of the sample is held by the ten biggest clonotypes. The source is a human donor in good health (CMV status not recorded). Some clones in this sample may be carry-over from other donors' samples. The sequences come from CD8+ T cells from cultured PBMCs, collected from culture after CMV antigen stimulation.

The CDR3 reads as follows: CATPTSGNYNEQFF. The DNA sequence is TGTGCCACTCCAACTAGCGGAAACTACAATGAGCAGTTCTTC. The receptor chain draws on TRBV2 and TRBJ2-1; 8 bases in the middle match TRBD2. Ends trimmed: V by 10 bases, J by 3 bases; bases unmatched to a gene: 8. The CDR3 sequence holds 14 residues, the cysteine and phenylalanine included. Here the CDR3 DNA is all that survives: 42 bases in frame from base 1. From the germline V gene, CDR1 is SNHLY and CDR2 is FYNNEI.